This entry lists 8 T cell receptor beta chains sequenced from one sample in a study of shared clonotypes between healthy human individuals. The repertoire was sequenced with immunoSEQ multiplex PCR; TCRdb's copy has only in-frame clones and lacks some. Among roughly 2.5 million clones listed, approximately 90% were seen once. Sequenced: naive CD4+ T cells sorted from blood. As to subset: CD45RA+ positively selected. All receptors come from a man between 18 and 35 years old in good health.

V and J are TRBV28 and TRBJ2-7, with D perhaps TRBD1 (6 bases). The CDR3 totals 14 residues. Germline-derived CDR1 and CDR2 are MDHEN and SYDVKM. V was pared by 8 bases and J by 3 bases, with 17 bases between. CDR3 amino acids: CASDSRGKGYEQYF. The CDR3 nucleotides are TGTGCCAGCGATTCGAGGGGGAAAGGCTACGAGCAGTACTTC.

The rearrangement uses TRBV19 and TRBJ1-2; 8 bases map to TRBD1. The CDR3 is 15 residues long. CDR1 and CDR2 (germline): LNHDA, SQIVND (reference sequence). Trimming removed 3 bases from V and 1 base from J; junction bases left unmatched: 4. Written as DNA, the CDR3 is TGTGCCAGTAGTATTGGACAGGGTATTAACTATGGCTACACCTTC. This gives the protein CASSIGQGINYGYTF.

The DNA for the CDR3 is TGTGCCAGCAGCTTAGTACCTAGCGGGAGTTTTACAGATACGCAGTATTTT. Its translation: CASSLVPSGSFTDTQYF. V gene TRBV7-2 combines with J gene TRBJ2-3; 10 bases are shared with TRBD2. V shed 1 base and J 3 bases; nucleotides not matched to a gene: 7. Germline assignment: CDR1 SGHTA and CDR2 FQGNSA. This CDR3 is built from 17 residues.

About this clone itself: Other DNA sequences in the same sample also yield this CDR3. The V and J genes are TRBV7-2 and TRBJ2-1, with TRBD2 as a possible D gene (5 bases). The CDR3 totals 12 residues. Germline CDR1 is SGHTA and CDR2 is FQGNSA. The V end lost 5 bases, the J end lost 7 bases, and 9 bases lay between the germline ends. The CDR3, as DNA: TGTGCCAGCAGCCCTACTAGTAATGAGCAGTTCTTC. Amino acid sequence: CASSPTSNEQFF.

A note on this clone: Other DNA sequences in the same sample also yield this CDR3. The chain links TRBV5-1 to TRBJ2-7; a weak D match, TRBD1 (5 bases). There are 14 residues in the CDR3. Germline loops: CDR1 SGHRS, CDR2 YFSETQ. Deletions cut 0 bases from V and 4 bases from J, with 11 bases between. The CDR3, as DNA: TGCGCCAGCAGCTTGGCCCAGGGATCTTACGAGCAGTACTTC. Its protein is CASSLAQGSYEQYF.

In DNA form, the CDR3 reads TGTGCCATCACGGGGGCGGGAGATAACACCGGGGAGCTGTTTTTT. This translates into CAITGAGDNTGELFF. J is TRBJ2-2 and V is TRBV10-3, with a weak D call TRBD2 (7 bases). The V gene's germline CDR1 is ENHRY and CDR2 SYGVKD. The CDR3 totals 15 residues. V lost 7 bases to trimming and J lost 2 bases, with 14 bases between them.

V and J are TRBV5-1 and TRBJ2-7; D is possibly TRBD2 (6 bases). Germline CDR1 reads SGHRS; CDR2 reads YFSETQ. V was cut by 3 bases and J by 4 bases, with 26 bases left in between. The CDR3 totals 18 residues. The CDR3 region has the DNA TGCGCCAGCAGCTCAAATTTTAACCTCCGGGACGGGACTTACGAGCAGTACTTC. Protein sequence: CASSSNFNLRDGTYEQYF. The variable domain in full, with the rest retrieved from reference TRBV5-1 and TRBJ2-7, is KAGVTQTPRYLIKTRGQQVTLSCSPISGHRSVSWYQQTPGQGLQFLFEYFSETQRNKGNFPGRFSGRQFSNSRSEMNVSTLELGDSALYLCASSSNFNLRDGTYEQYFGPGTRLTVT.

V gene TRBV21-1 combines with J gene TRBJ2-6; TRBD1 is the table's D call and was not checked against the DNA. TRBV21-1 constitutes a pseudogene. CDR3 length: 18 residues. CDR3 nucleotides: TGTGCCAGCAGGGACACGAGGGACAGGGGCTACGGGGCCAACGTCCTGACTTTC. It encodes CASRDTRDRGYGANVLTF.